This T cell receptor beta chain was captured by sequencing in a study of cytomegalovirus exposure and HLA in healthy donors. V shed 1 base and J 7 bases; nucleotides not matched to a gene: 8. CDR1 and CDR2 from the germline V gene are SNHLY and FYNNEI. The length of the CDR3 is 15 residues. The PCR used 60 Vbeta and 13 Jbeta primers. Profiling relied on immunoSEQ multiplex PCR, and the TCRdb table lists in-frame clones only, not all of them. In the table there are some 190,000 clones, less than 85% of which are singletons. Sequencing was carried out using PBMCs. The TCR originated in a boy between 2 and 10 years old in good health and CMV-seronegative. V is TRBV2 and J is TRBJ1-1, with 8 bases lining up with TRBD1. The CDR3 loop reads CASSEGEQGASEAFF. Here the CDR3 DNA reads TGTGCCAGCAGTGAAGGGGAGCAGGGGGCGAGTGAAGCTTTCTTT.